The rows below give T cell receptor beta chains drawn from one sample of a study of shared clonotypes between healthy human individuals. Libraries were prepared by immunoSEQ multiplex PCR; TCRdb keeps only in-frame clonotypes and omits some of them. The sample lists approximately 1.5 million clones, around 98% seen once, with approximately 0.45% in the top ten. Sample: naive CD4+ T cells sorted from blood. The receptors stem from a young man in good health. CDR3s include the opening cysteine and the closing phenylalanine or tryptophan. A D gene is named only where the DNA matches it firmly. Size is stated for part of the rows, as once, few or many counts, or as a class when the clone is expanded.

size	J	D	V	DNA	CDR3
NA	TRBJ2-1	NA	TRBV7-9	TGTGCCAGCAGCTTACTTGGGACCAGCTCCTACAATGAGCAGTTCTTC	CASSLLGTSSYNEQFF
NA	TRBJ1-5	NA	TRBV18	TGTGCCAGCTCAGGACTCCATGATAGCAATCAGCCCCAGCATTTT	CASSGLHDSNQPQHF
NA	TRBJ2-5	TRBD2	TRBV7-9	TGTGCCAGCAGCTCCAGCGGGAGGGTACCGGAGACCCAGTACTTC	CASSSSGRVPETQYF
NA	TRBJ1-5	TRBD1	TRBV28	TGTGCCAGCAGTTTAATGGGGCGACAGGGTAGTTATCCCCAGCATTTT	CASSLMGRQGSYPQHF
NA	TRBJ1-1	NA	TRBV5-1	TGCGCCAGCAGCTCGAGGGAGGATGGCACTGAAGCTTTCTTT	CASSSREDGTEAFF
few	TRBJ1-4	NA	TRBV19	TGTGCCAGTAGTATATATGTTTCCAGGGGAGAAAAACTGTTTTTT	CASSIYVSRGEKLFF
NA	TRBJ1-2	TRBD1	TRBV27	TGTGCCAGCAGAAGATGGGACAGTTGGTATGGCTACACCTTC	CASRRWDSWYGYTF
NA	TRBJ1-2	TRBD1	TRBV28	TGTGCCAGCAGTTTATCAGACAGGGATTATGGCTACACCTTC	CASSLSDRDYGYTF
once	TRBJ1-1	NA	TRBV25-1	TGTGCCAGCAGTCGTGGGGGGTCTGTCTACACTGAAGCTTTCTTT	CASSRGGSVYTEAFF
NA	TRBJ2-5	NA	TRBV29-1	TGCAGCGTTGAAGCCGGGTACGAGACCCAGTACTTC	CSVEAGYETQYF
NA	TRBJ2-1	TRBD1	TRBV18	TGTGCCAGCTCACCACGCGGGACAGGGGGCAATGAGCAGTTCTTC	CASSPRGTGGNEQFF
NA	TRBJ2-1	TRBD2	TRBV30	TGTGCCTGGAGTGTAAGGGCTAGCGGATACAATGAGCAGTTCTTC	CAWSVRASGYNEQFF
NA	TRBJ2-1	NA	TRBV5-4	TGTGCCAGCAGCTTGGCGGGGGCTAGCTCCTACAATGAGCAGTTCTTC	CASSLAGASSYNEQFF
NA	TRBJ2-1	TRBD2	TRBV6-1	TGTGCCAGCAGGGGGACTAGCGGGAGCTACAATGAGCAGTTCTTC	CASRGTSGSYNEQFF
NA	TRBJ2-7	NA	TRBV4-3	TGCGCCAGCAGCCAAGTACGCGGTTACGAGCAGTACTTC	CASSQVRGYEQYF
NA	TRBJ1-2	NA	TRBV7-2	TGTGCCAGCAGCCCCCGGGAGGGAGTTTCTGGCTACACCTTC	CASSPREGVSGYTF
NA	TRBJ2-1	NA	TRBV20-1	TGCAGTGCCACTACCAATGAGCAGTTCTTC	CSATTNEQFF
NA	TRBJ1-5	NA	TRBV19	TGTGCCAGTGAGGAGTGGAGGGGCAATCAGCCCCAGCATTTT	CASEEWRGNQPQHF
NA	TRBJ1-2	NA	TRBV28	TGTGCCAGCAGTCAAGACGCAACCGGAAACTATGGCTACACCTTC	CASSQDATGNYGYTF
NA	TRBJ1-5	TRBD1	TRBV7-6	TGTGCCAGCAGCTTAGACAGGGGTGGCAATCAGCCCCAGCATTTT	CASSLDRGGNQPQHF
NA	TRBJ2-3	TRBD2	TRBV5-1	TGCGCCAGCAGCTTGGTCGGGGGAGGGCCTCCCGCAGATACGCAGTATTTT	CASSLVGGGPPADTQYF
NA	TRBJ2-7	NA	TRBV2	TGTGCCAGCAGTGAAGAGGGGTCTCCGGGGCGCCACGAGCAGTACTTC	CASSEEGSPGRHEQYF
NA	TRBJ1-4	NA	TRBV19	TGTGCCAGTAGTATTGTAGGCGGATGGGGGAATGAAAAACTGTTTTTT	CASSIVGGWGNEKLFF
NA	TRBJ2-7	TRBD1	TRBV10-1	TGCGCCAGCAGTGCGGGACAGGGGCTCGAGCAGTACTTC	CASSAGQGLEQYF
NA	TRBJ1-3	TRBD1	TRBV2	TGTGCCAGCCAGGGGGCAGCTGGAAACACCATATATTTT	CASQGAAGNTIYF
NA	TRBJ2-7	TRBD2	TRBV28	TGTGCCAGCAGTATCAACGGGAGGCTCTTTTCGGCGGGGCAGTACTTC	CASSINGRLFSAGQYF
NA	TRBJ2-3	NA	TRBV30	TGTGCCTGGAGTGTTCTAGGTGGGAGTGACGCAGATACGCAGTATTTT	CAWSVLGGSDADTQYF
NA	TRBJ2-1	TRBD2	TRBV5-1	TGCGCCAGCAGCTCGACTAGCGGGAGGAGTGAGCAGTTCTTC	CASSSTSGRSEQFF
NA	TRBJ2-1	NA	TRBV28	TGTGCCAGCAAGGGAGGTGAGCAGTTCTTC	CASKGGEQFF
NA	TRBJ2-1	NA	TRBV9	TGTGCCAGCAGCGTAGCGGGAGATGCCTACAATGAGCAGTTCTTC	CASSVAGDAYNEQFF
once	TRBJ2-5	NA	TRBV2	TGTGCCAGCAGTGAATGGACGGACCCCGAAAGAGAGACCCAGTACTTC	CASSEWTDPERETQYF
once	TRBJ2-5	NA	TRBV2	TGTGCCAGCAACCTCGAAGGGACCCAGTACTTC	CASNLEGTQYF
NA	TRBJ2-3	TRBD2	TRBV27	TGTGCCAGCAGTTTAGCAGGACTAGCGATAACAGATACGCAGTATTTT	CASSLAGLAITDTQYF
few	TRBJ2-1	NA	TRBV7-2	TGTGCCAGCAGCTTAAGCTCCTACAATGAGCAGTTCTTC	CASSLSSYNEQFF
NA	TRBJ2-7	NA	TRBV5-1	TGCGCCAGCAGCTTGGCGCTGGGGGTCACCTACGAGCAGTACTTC	CASSLALGVTYEQYF
once	TRBJ2-3	TRBD2	TRBV28	TGTGCCAGCAGTTTAACCGGGACTAGCGGTTTCACAGATACGCAGTATTTT	CASSLTGTSGFTDTQYF
NA	TRBJ2-7	NA	TRBV15	TGTGCCACCGCACAGGGAGCCTACGAGCAGTACTTC	CATAQGAYEQYF
NA	TRBJ1-5	NA	TRBV27	TGTGCCAGCAGTTCAAAACAGGGCTCCTTCAATCAGCCCCAGCATTTT	CASSSKQGSFNQPQHF